This TCR beta chain was recorded in a study of T-cell reconstitution after alpha-beta-depleted transplantation in children. The study, taken as a whole, reports: Several hundred graft clones that had expanded were reportedly the source of alpha-beta T cells about two months after transplant. Fresh T-cell production supplied most of the T-cell counts and diversity seen one year after transplant. In some patients, recipient T cells and intrathymic progenitors surviving conditioning explained high day-60 diversity.

The length of the CDR3 is 16 residues. Between the trimmed V and J ends, which lost 7 bases and 2 bases, there was a span of 19 bases. From germline, CDR1 is SNHLY and CDR2 FYNNEI. This clonotype showed up just a few times. Its antigen is as yet unknown. The TCRbeta library was prepared with unique molecular identifiers. Via MiXCR, TCRdb re-called the PCR reads, giving one row per CDR3 protein. In the table there are some 87,000 distinct CDR3 sequences, 15% to 19% of which are singletons. This rearrangement joins TRBV2 to TRBJ2-3; D is tentatively TRBD1 or TRBD2 (6 bases each). This specimen was PBMCs, mostly from graft donor cells, taken 180 days after TCRalphabeta/CD19-depleted stem cell transplant. The source of this sequence is a male patient between 2 and 9 years old who had a stem cell transplant for acute lymphoblastic leukemia, so the T cells may come from the graft donor. The CDR3 DNA is TGTGCCAGCACCCAAAAGGGGGGCTCTTACACAGATACGCAGTATTTT. Its protein product is CASTQKGGSYTDTQYF.